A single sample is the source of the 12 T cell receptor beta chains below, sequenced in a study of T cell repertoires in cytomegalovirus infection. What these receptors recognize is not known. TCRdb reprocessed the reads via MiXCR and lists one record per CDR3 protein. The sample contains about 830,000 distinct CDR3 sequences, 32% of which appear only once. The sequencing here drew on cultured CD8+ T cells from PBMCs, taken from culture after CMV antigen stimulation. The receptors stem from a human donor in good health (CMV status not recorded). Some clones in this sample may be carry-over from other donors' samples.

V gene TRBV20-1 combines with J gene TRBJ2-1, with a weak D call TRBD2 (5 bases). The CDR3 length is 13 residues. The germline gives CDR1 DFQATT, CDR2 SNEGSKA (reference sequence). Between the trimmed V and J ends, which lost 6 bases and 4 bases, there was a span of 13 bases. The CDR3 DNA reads TGCAGTGCCCGAGCGGTAAATTACAATGAGCAGTTCTTC. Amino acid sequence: CSARAVNYNEQFF.

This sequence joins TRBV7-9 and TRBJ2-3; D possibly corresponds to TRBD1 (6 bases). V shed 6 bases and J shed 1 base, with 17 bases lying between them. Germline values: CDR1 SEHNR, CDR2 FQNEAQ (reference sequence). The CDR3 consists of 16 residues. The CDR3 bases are TGTGCCAGCAGACCTCCCGACAGGCGGGGCACAGATACGCAGTATTTT. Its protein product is CASRPPDRRGTDTQYF.

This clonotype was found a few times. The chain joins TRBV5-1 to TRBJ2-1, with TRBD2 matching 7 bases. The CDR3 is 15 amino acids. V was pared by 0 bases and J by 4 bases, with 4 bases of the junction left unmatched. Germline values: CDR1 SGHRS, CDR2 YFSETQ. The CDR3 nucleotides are TGCGCCAGCAGCTTGGCTAGCGGCGCATACAATGAGCAGTTCTTC. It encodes CASSLASGAYNEQFF.

DNA of the CDR3: TGTGCCATCAGTGAGACCTCGGACAGCAATCAGCCCCAGCATTTT. The encoded protein is CAISETSDSNQPQHF. The chain couples TRBV10-3 to TRBJ1-5; no clear D. Trimming shortened V by 2 bases and J by 1 base, and 9 bases separated the two germline ends. Per germline, CDR1 ENHRY and CDR2 SYGVKD. This CDR3 spans 15 amino acids.

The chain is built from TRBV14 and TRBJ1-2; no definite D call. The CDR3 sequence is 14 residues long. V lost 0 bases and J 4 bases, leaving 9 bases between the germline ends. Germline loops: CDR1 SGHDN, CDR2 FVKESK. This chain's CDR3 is CASSQEGFGYGYTF. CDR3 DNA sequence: TGTGCCAGCAGCCAAGAGGGGTTTGGCTATGGCTACACCTTC.

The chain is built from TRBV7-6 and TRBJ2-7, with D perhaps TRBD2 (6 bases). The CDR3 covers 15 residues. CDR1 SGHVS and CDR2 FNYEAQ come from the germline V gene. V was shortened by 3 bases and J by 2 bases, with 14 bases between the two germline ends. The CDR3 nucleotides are TGTGCCAGCAGCTTCAGGACGGGGGAACCCTACGAGCAGTACTTC. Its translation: CASSFRTGEPYEQYF.

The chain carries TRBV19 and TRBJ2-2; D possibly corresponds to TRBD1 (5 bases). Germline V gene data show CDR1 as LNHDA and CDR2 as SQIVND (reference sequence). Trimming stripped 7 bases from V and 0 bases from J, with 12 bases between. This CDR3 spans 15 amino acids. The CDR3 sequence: CASTPGQANTGELFF. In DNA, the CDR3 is TGTGCCAGTACTCCTGGACAAGCGAACACCGGGGAGCTGTTTTTT.

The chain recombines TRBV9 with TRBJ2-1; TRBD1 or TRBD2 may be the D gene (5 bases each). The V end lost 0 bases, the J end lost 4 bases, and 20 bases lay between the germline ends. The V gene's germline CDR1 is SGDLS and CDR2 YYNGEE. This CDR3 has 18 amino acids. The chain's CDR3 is CASSVAREIRDGYNEQFF. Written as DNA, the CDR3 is TGTGCCAGCAGCGTAGCCAGGGAGATACGGGATGGATACAATGAGCAGTTCTTC.

The CDR3 loop is CASSATSGVNSGANVLTF. The CDR3 DNA reads as TGTGCCAGCAGTGCGACTAGCGGGGTTAACTCTGGGGCCAACGTCCTGACTTTC. V and J are TRBV6-8 and TRBJ2-6; 11 bases map to TRBD2. The length of the CDR3 is 18 residues. The trim removed 5 bases at V and 0 bases at J, leaving 6 bases unmatched. Germline V gene lookup returns CDR1 MNHGY and CDR2 SAAAGT.

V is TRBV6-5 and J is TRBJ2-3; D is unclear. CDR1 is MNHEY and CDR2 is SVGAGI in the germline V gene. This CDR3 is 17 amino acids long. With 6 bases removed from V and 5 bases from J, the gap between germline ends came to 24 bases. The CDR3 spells CASSKGPDDISVDTQYF. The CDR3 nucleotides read TGTGCCAGCAGCAAGGGCCCGGACGACATTTCGGTAGATACGCAGTATTTT.

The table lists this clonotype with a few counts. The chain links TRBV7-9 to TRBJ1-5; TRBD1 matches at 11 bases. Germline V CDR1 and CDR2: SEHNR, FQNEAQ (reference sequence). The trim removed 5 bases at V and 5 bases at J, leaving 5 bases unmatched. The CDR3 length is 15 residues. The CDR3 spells CASSGRTGGHQPQHF. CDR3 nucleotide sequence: TGTGCCAGCAGCGGACGGACAGGGGGCCATCAGCCCCAGCATTTT.

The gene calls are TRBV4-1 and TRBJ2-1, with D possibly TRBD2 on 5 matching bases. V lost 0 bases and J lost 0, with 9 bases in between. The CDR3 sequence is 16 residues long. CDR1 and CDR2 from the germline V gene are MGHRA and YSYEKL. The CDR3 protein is CASSQDGIGSYNEQFF. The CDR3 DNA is TGCGCCAGCAGCCAAGACGGGATCGGCTCCTACAATGAGCAGTTCTTC.